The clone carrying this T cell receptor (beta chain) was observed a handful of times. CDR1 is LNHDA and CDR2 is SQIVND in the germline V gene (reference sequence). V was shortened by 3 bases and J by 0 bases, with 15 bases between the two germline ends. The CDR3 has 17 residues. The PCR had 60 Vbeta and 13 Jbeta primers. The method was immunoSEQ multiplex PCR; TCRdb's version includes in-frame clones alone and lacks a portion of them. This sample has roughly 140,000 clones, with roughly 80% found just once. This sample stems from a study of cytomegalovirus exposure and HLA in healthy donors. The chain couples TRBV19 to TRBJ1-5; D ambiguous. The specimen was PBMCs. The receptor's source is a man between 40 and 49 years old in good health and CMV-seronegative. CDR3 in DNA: TGTGCCAGTAGTATTCGGGTTGGCAGCACTAGCAATCAGCCCCAGCATTTT. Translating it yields CASSIRVGSTSNQPQHF.